This TCR beta chain was retrieved from a study of blood T cell repertoires in COVID-19. This clone was counted a single time. V dropped 3 bases and J dropped 2 bases, with 10 bases sitting between them. Germline loops: CDR1 SEHNR, CDR2 FQNEAQ (reference sequence). The CDR3 is 14 residues long. For recovered donors of Cohort 3, there were two negative PCRs, clearance, or symptom resolution. Here immunoSEQ multiplex PCR was the method, and the copy in TCRdb shows in-frame clones only, minus some. The sample lists about 330,000 clones; about 88% were seen once. Sequencing was done on a sample of PBMCs or T cells enriched from blood (not recorded which). The receptor's source is a woman aged 25 to 39 who had recovered from COVID-19. This chain connects TRBV7-9 to TRBJ2-5, with D possibly being TRBD1 (6 bases). For the CDR3, the DNA is TGTGCCAGCAGCTTCTCCAGGGGTCAAGAGACCCAGTACTTC. Its protein is CASSFSRGQETQYF.